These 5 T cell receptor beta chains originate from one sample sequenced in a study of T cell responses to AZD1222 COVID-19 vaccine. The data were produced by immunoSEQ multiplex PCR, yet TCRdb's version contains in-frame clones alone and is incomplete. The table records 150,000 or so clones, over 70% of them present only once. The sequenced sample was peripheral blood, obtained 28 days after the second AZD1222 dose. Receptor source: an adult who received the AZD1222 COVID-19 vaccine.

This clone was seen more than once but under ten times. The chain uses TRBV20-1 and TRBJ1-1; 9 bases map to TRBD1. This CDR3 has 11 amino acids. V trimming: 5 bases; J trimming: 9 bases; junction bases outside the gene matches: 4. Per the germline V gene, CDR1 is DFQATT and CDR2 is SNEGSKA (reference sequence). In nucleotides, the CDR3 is TGCAGTGCTCAAGGGACAGGGAAAGCTTTCTTT. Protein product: CSAQGTGKAFF.

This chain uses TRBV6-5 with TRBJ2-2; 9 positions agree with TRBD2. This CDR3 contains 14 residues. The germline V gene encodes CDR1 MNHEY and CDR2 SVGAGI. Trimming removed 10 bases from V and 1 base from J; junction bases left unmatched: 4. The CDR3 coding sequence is TGTGCCATCCCGACTAGCGGGAACACCGGGGAGCTGTTTTTT. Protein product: CAIPTSGNTGELFF.

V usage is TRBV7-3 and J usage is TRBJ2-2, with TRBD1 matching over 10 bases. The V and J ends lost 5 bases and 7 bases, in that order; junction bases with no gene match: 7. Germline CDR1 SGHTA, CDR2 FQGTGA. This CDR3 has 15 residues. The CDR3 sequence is CASSPRTGGGGELFF. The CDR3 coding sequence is TGTGCCAGCAGCCCAAGGACAGGGGGTGGCGGGGAGCTGTTTTTT.

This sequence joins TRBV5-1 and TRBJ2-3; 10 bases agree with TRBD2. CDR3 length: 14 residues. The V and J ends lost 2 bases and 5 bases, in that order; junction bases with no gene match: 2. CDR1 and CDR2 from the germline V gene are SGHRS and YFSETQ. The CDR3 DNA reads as TGCGCCAGCAGCTTCTGGACTAGCGGAGATACGCAGTATTTT. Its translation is CASSFWTSGDTQYF.

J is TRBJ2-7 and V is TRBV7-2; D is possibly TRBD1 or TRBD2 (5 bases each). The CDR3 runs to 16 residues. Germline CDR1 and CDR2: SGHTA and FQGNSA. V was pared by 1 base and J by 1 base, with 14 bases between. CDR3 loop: CASSLGWGPRSYEQYF. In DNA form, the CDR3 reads TGTGCCAGCAGCTTAGGATGGGGACCGCGATCCTACGAGCAGTACTTC.